Below are 25 T cell receptor beta chains sequenced from a single sample in a study of shared clonotypes between healthy human individuals. Selected positively for CCR7 and CD45RO-negative, naive CD8 cells excluded terminally differentiated effector memory CD45RA+ cells. Libraries were prepared by immunoSEQ multiplex PCR; TCRdb keeps only in-frame clonotypes and omits some of them. The sample gives approximately 1.9 million clones, over 85% of which show up once; more than 1.5% is in the top ten. Material for sequencing was naive CD8+ T cells from PBMCs. These receptors originate from a man aged 18 to 29 in good health. Some clones in this sample may be carry-over from other donors' samples.

This clone occurred once. CDR3 sequence: CASSLHGQGAIPYNGYTF. The CDR3 region has the DNA TGTGCCAGCAGTTTGCACGGACAGGGGGCCATCCCCTATAATGGCTACACCTTC. V and J are TRBV28 and TRBJ1-2; 11 bases fit TRBD1. Germline V lookup: CDR1 MDHEN, CDR2 SYDVKM. The CDR3 length is 18 residues. Trimming removed 3 bases from V and 6 bases from J; junction bases left unmatched: 15.

V and J are TRBV28 and TRBJ1-5; 10 bases match TRBD1. This CDR3 has 17 residues. The V gene end was trimmed by 5 bases and the J gene end by 6 bases; junction bases not matched to a gene: 13. Germline loops: CDR1 MDHEN, CDR2 SYDVKM. CDR3 sequence reads: CASSRTQDRGSSQPQHF. The CDR3 nucleotides read TGTGCCAGCAGTCGAACCCAGGACAGGGGGTCAAGTCAGCCCCAGCATTTT.

With respect to this clone: Other nucleotide sequences in the sample specify the same CDR3. CDR3 region: CASSSTGGSYNEQFF. The CDR3 nucleotides read TGCGCCAGCAGCTCCACGGGGGGCTCCTACAATGAGCAGTTCTTC. The chain has TRBV5-1 and TRBJ2-1, with 7 bases fitting TRBD2. The germline V gene encodes CDR1 SGHRS and CDR2 YFSETQ. The CDR3 is 15 amino acids. Trimming took 3 bases from V and 0 from J; bases not matched to a gene: 3. The whole variable domain, filled in from reference TRBV5-1 and TRBJ2-1, reads KAGVTQTPRYLIKTRGQQVTLSCSPISGHRSVSWYQQTPGQGLQFLFEYFSETQRNKGNFPGRFSGRQFSNSRSEMNVSTLELGDSALYLCASSSTGGSYNEQFFGPGTRLTVL.

The J gene is TRBJ2-7, the V gene TRBV4-1; D not resolved. This CDR3 has 14 amino acids. Germline lookup yields CDR1 MGHRA and CDR2 YSYEKL. The ends were cut back, 1 base at V and 6 bases at J, with 13 bases in the middle. The CDR3 coding sequence is TGCGCCAGCAGCCAAGTCATGGGATCGTCCGAGCAGTACTTC. Protein: CASSQVMGSSEQYF.

Only one count was recorded for this clone. The chain has TRBV4-1 and TRBJ1-4, with D tentatively TRBD1 (6 bases). Trimming cost V 4 bases and J 1 base, with 10 bases left between them. This CDR3 is built from 15 residues. Germline CDR1 reads MGHRA; CDR2 reads YSYEKL. For the CDR3, the DNA is TGCGCCAGCAGCCCCCAGGGGCTAACTAATGAAAAACTGTTTTTT. It specifies CASSPQGLTNEKLFF.

The gene calls are TRBV4-3 and TRBJ2-4, with TRBD1 matching 8 bases. V shed 3 bases, J shed 1 base, and the junction held 8 bases outside the gene matches. CDR1 is LGHNA, CDR2 YSLEER, per germline. This CDR3 has 17 amino acids. Written as DNA, the CDR3 is TGCGCCAGCAGCCAGCAACTGGACAGGGAGGCCAAAAACATTCAGTACTTC. Amino acids: CASSQQLDREAKNIQYF.

This clone was recorded only once. The rearrangement links TRBV7-2 to TRBJ2-1; 7 nucleotides agree with TRBD1. The CDR3 extends over 15 amino acids. Trimming took 7 bases from V and 6 from J; bases not matched to a gene: 12. From germline, CDR1 is SGHTA and CDR2 FQGNSA. In DNA, the CDR3 is TGTGCCAGCATTTTAGGGGGCTACACAGGCAATGAGCAGTTCTTC. Translating gives CASILGGYTGNEQFF.

The CDR3 here is CASSSGGGPNYGYTF. The CDR3, as DNA: TGTGCCAGCAGCTCGGGGGGAGGCCCCAACTATGGCTACACCTTC. The chain has TRBV5-5 and TRBJ1-2, with a weak D call TRBD1 (5 bases). The germline V gene has CDR1 SGHKS and CDR2 YYEKEE (reference sequence). V gave up 3 bases and J gave up 2 bases, with 14 bases separating them. This CDR3 comprises 15 residues.

The V gene is TRBV15, the J gene TRBJ2-7; 9 bases are a match to TRBD2. V was pared by 3 bases and J by 4 bases, with 4 bases of the junction left unmatched. The CDR3 runs to 14 residues. In germline, CDR1 is LNHNV, CDR2 YYDKDF (reference sequence). The CDR3 reads CATSSIAGEYEQYF. The CDR3 DNA is TGTGCCACCAGCAGTATAGCGGGAGAGTACGAGCAGTACTTC.

J is TRBJ2-5 and V is TRBV7-9; 7 bases line up with TRBD1. The germline V gene has CDR1 SEHNR and CDR2 FQNEAQ (reference sequence). The V segment lost 5 bases and the J segment 1 base; nucleotides outside the gene matches: 7. The CDR3 runs 15 residues. The CDR3 DNA reads as TGTGCCAGCAGCAACCGGGACAGCCTCCAAGAGACCCAGTACTTC. Its translation is CASSNRDSLQETQYF.

The V gene is TRBV7-9, the J gene TRBJ2-5, with TRBD1 matching over 10 bases. CDR3 length: 15 residues. With V trimmed by 3 bases and J by 2 bases, 3 bases remained unmatched. Germline V lookup: CDR1 SEHNR, CDR2 FQNEAQ (reference sequence). The CDR3 sequence: CASSFPGQGQETQYF. For the CDR3, the DNA is TGTGCCAGCAGCTTCCCGGGACAGGGGCAAGAGACCCAGTACTTC.

The V gene is TRBV7-9, the J gene TRBJ2-2, with D tentatively TRBD2 (6 bases). The CDR3 covers 16 residues. Trimming left V 1 base short and J 3 bases short, with 12 bases between. CDR1 and CDR2 (germline): SEHNR, FQNEAQ (reference sequence). The CDR3 is CASSLDGGIYTGELFF. The CDR3 DNA reads TGTGCCAGCAGCTTAGACGGAGGGATCTACACCGGGGAGCTGTTTTTT.

The V and J genes are TRBV2 and TRBJ2-7; 7 nucleotides agree with TRBD2. V gave up 5 bases and J gave up 4 bases; unmatched junction bases: 17. The V gene's germline CDR1 is SNHLY and CDR2 FYNNEI. This CDR3 region has 17 residues. The CDR3 reads CASSPSGRGPEGYEQYF. Here the CDR3 DNA reads TGTGCCAGCAGTCCCTCTGGGAGGGGCCCCGAGGGGTACGAGCAGTACTTC.

The chain is built from TRBV7-8 and TRBJ2-7, with D uncertain. The V gene's germline CDR1 is SGHVS and CDR2 FQNEAQ. The CDR3 contains 14 residues. Trimming took off 8 bases at V and 0 bases at J, with 14 bases between the two ends. The CDR3 region has the DNA TGTGCCAGCGCCCCGGTTACCAGCTCCTACGAGCAGTACTTC. This encodes CASAPVTSSYEQYF.

The chain joins TRBV9 to TRBJ2-1; 15 nucleotides match TRBD2. This CDR3 spans 17 amino acids. V was pared by 0 bases and J by 8 bases, with 6 bases of the junction left unmatched. The V gene's germline CDR1 is SGDLS and CDR2 YYNGEE. The DNA of the CDR3 is TGTGCCAGCAGCGTAGCTGGGACTAGCGGGGGGATCGATGAGCAGTTCTTC. Amino acids: CASSVAGTSGGIDEQFF.

The chain is built from TRBV11-2 and TRBJ2-5; 10 bases line up with TRBD2. The length of the CDR3 is 16 residues. In germline, CDR1 is SGHAT, CDR2 FQNNGV. Germline trimming cut 0 bases from V and 5 bases from J; bases unmatched to any gene: 6. Here the CDR3 DNA reads TGTGCCAGCAGCTTAGATAAGGGACTAGCGATCGAGACCCAGTACTTC. Its translation is CASSLDKGLAIETQYF.

The rearrangement joins TRBV28 to TRBJ2-7; TRBD1 matches at 7 bases. Trimming cost V 6 bases and J 1 base; bases outside gene matches: 6. This CDR3 spans 14 amino acids. The germline gives CDR1 MDHEN, CDR2 SYDVKM. The CDR3 loop is CASSPRQGSYEQYF. DNA of the CDR3: TGTGCCAGCAGCCCCAGACAGGGTTCCTACGAGCAGTACTTC.

The chain links TRBV5-5 to TRBJ2-3; D assignment may be TRBD1 or TRBD2 (5 bases each). V lost 4 bases and J lost 5, with 11 bases in between. CDR1 and CDR2 (germline): SGHKS, YYEKEE (reference sequence). The CDR3 spans 13 residues. The CDR3 nucleotides are TGTGCCAGCAGCGAAAGGGGAGAAGATACGCAGTATTTT. Encoded protein: CASSERGEDTQYF.

In DNA form, the CDR3 reads TGCAGCGTTGAAGGGCTAGCGGGAGTCCCTGAGCAGTTCTTC. Translating it yields CSVEGLAGVPEQFF. V gene TRBV29-1 combines with J gene TRBJ2-1, with TRBD2 matching 10 bases. Germline lookup yields CDR1 SQVTM and CDR2 ANQGSEA. CDR3 length: 14 residues. V was pared by 1 base and J by 9 bases, with 6 bases of the junction left unmatched.

This clone was recorded a few times. The genes are TRBV18 and TRBJ1-1, with D possibly being TRBD1 (5 bases). The CDR3 consists of 16 residues. V lost 4 bases, J lost 0 bases, and 15 bases lay in between. Germline V gene sequence: CDR1 KGHSH, CDR2 LQKENI. CDR3 bases: TGTGCCAGCTCACGCCCGACAGTGTACATGAACACTGAAGCTTTCTTT. It codes for CASSRPTVYMNTEAFF.

This sequence joins TRBV13 and TRBJ1-5; D not certain. This CDR3 comprises 13 residues. Per germline, CDR1 PRHDT and CDR2 FYEKMQ (reference sequence). V lost 3 bases to trimming and J lost 4 bases, with 7 bases between them. CDR3 in amino acids: CASSLSLNQPQHF. For the CDR3, the DNA is TGTGCCAGCAGCTTGTCTCTTAATCAGCCCCAGCATTTT. Full variable domain (outside the CDR3, taken from reference TRBV13 and TRBJ1-5): AAGVIQSPRHLIKEKRETATLKCYPIPRHDTVYWYQQGPGQDPQFLISFYEKMQSDKGSIPDRFSAQQFSDYHSELNMSSLELGDSALYFCASSLSLNQPQHFGDGTRLSIL.

This clone was picked up one time. The V call is TRBV6-1, the J call TRBJ1-1; D might be TRBD1 (5 bases). This CDR3 has 13 amino acids. Germline lookup yields CDR1 MNHNS and CDR2 SASEGT. The ends were cut back, 8 bases at V and 1 base at J, with 11 bases in the middle. CDR3 region: CASLLQGNTEAFF. The DNA for the CDR3 is TGTGCCAGCCTCCTCCAGGGGAACACTGAAGCTTTCTTT.

The chain combines TRBV13 with TRBJ1-3; 8 bases align to TRBD1. The CDR3 is made up of 16 amino acids. The ends lost 2 bases at V and 3 bases at J; junction bases unmatched: 6. In germline, CDR1 is PRHDT, CDR2 FYEKMQ (reference sequence). Here the CDR3 reads CASSLSTGEFGNTIYF. The CDR3 DNA reads TGTGCCAGCAGCTTATCGACAGGGGAGTTTGGAAACACCATATATTTT. Supplemented by reference TRBV13 and TRBJ1-3, the full variable domain reads AAGVIQSPRHLIKEKRETATLKCYPIPRHDTVYWYQQGPGQDPQFLISFYEKMQSDKGSIPDRFSAQQFSDYHSELNMSSLELGDSALYFCASSLSTGEFGNTIYFGEGSWLTVV.

J is TRBJ1-2 and V is TRBV27; D unresolved. The length of the CDR3 is 14 residues. V lost 7 bases, J lost 1 base, and 13 bases lay in between. Germline V gene data show CDR1 as MNHEY and CDR2 as SMNVEV (reference sequence). The CDR3: CASKPPGVNYGYTF. The CDR3 bases are TGTGCCAGCAAACCCCCAGGAGTTAACTATGGCTACACCTTC.

The gene calls are TRBV5-6 and TRBJ2-7, with D perhaps matching TRBD2 (5 bases). Trimming cost V 4 bases and J 5 bases, with 16 bases left between them. Germline assignment: CDR1 SGHDT and CDR2 YYEEEE. The CDR3 length is 14 residues. The CDR3 region has the DNA TGTGCCAGCAGCCTGGGATCTAGCACGAACGAGCAGTACTTC. Protein: CASSLGSSTNEQYF. The variable domain in full, completed from reference TRBV5-6 and TRBJ2-7, reads DAGVTQSPTHLIKTRGQQVTLRCSPKSGHDTVSWYQQALGQGPQFIFQYYEEEERQRGNFPDRFSGHQFPNYSSELNVNALLLGDSALYLCASSLGSSTNEQYFGPGTRLTVT.